This T cell receptor beta chain emerged from a study of response to subunit inactivated influenza vaccine. This CDR3 comprises 13 residues. Germline lookup yields CDR1 SQVTM and CDR2 ANQGSEA. V shed 4 bases and J shed 6 bases, with 14 bases lying between them. In TCRdb, the RT-PCR reads were re-called with MiXCR into one record per CDR3 protein. The profile shows about 540,000 distinct CDR3 sequences, under 30% of them singletons. These records were also assigned to another study, of T cells expressing NK-cell markers. That work contributes: 5'RACE template switching with UMIs produced the TCR beta cDNA. Sorted CD3+CD56-NKG2C+, CD3+CD56+NKG2C- and CD3+CD56+NKG2C+ T cells were the source of the TCR beta repertoires. Roughly 1.0-7.0% of CD8+ T cells in roughly six donors belonged to dominant NKG2C+ clonotypes. The leading position in the CD3+CD56-NKG2C+ fraction of four donors also went to these clonotypes.

Sample: CD4+ T cells sorted from PBMCs, taken about 13 days after vaccination. V and J are TRBV29-1 and TRBJ2-3; unclear D gene. The clonotype was recovered from a man over 45 who received an inactivated influenza vaccine. The CDR3 loop is CSVVGRIGDTQYF. CDR3 sequence (DNA): TGCAGCGTTGTGGGCAGAATAGGGGATACGCAGTATTTT.